These T cell receptor beta chains were read from a single sample in a study of blood T cell repertoires in COVID-19. Sequencing used immunoSEQ multiplex PCR; TCRdb keeps in-frame clones, though not all of them. Among 65,000 to 75,000 clones listed, 75% to 85% were seen once. Material for sequencing was peripheral blood. All receptors come from a man older than 75 with acute or convalescent COVID-19. The CDR3 runs from the conserved cysteine through the conserved F or W. The D gene is left open where the match is weak. Not every row has a clone size; where given, it reads once, few, many or a size class.

j_call | v_call | clone_size | d_call | cdr3_nt | cdr3_aa
TRBJ1-2 | TRBV4-1 | . | . | TGCGCCAGCAGCCAAGAGTGGGGGGATGGCTACACCTTC | CASSQEWGDGYTF
TRBJ2-5 | TRBV7-6 | . | . | TGTGCCAGCGCCCCCGAAGCAGCGGCGCAAGAGACCCAGTACTTC | CASAPEAAAQETQYF
TRBJ2-1 | TRBV7-9 | . | . | TGTGCCAGCAGCCCAAACAACTTTGGGCCGCACAATGAGCAGTTCTTC | CASSPNNFGPHNEQFF
TRBJ1-5 | TRBV7-2 | . | TRBD1 | TGTGCCAGCAGCCAGCAGGACCTCCAGGGGGTGGCTCAGCCCCAGCATTTT | CASSQQDLQGVAQPQHF
TRBJ1-2 | TRBV27 | . | TRBD1 | TGTGCCAGCAGTCCCCTCTCGGGACAGTACTATGGCTACACCTTC | CASSPLSGQYYGYTF
TRBJ1-4 | TRBV4-1 | few | TRBD1 | TGCGCCAGCAGCTACCGGGACAGGGCCGGGGATGAAAAACTGTTTTTT | CASSYRDRAGDEKLFF
TRBJ2-1 | TRBV5-8 | . | . | TGTGCCAGCAGCTTCCGACAAGTCTCCTACAATGAGCAGTTCTTC | CASSFRQVSYNEQFF
TRBJ2-1 | TRBV28 | . | TRBD2 | TGTGCCAGCAGCCGTACTAGCGGATCCTACAATGAGCAGTTCTTC | CASSRTSGSYNEQFF
TRBJ2-1 | TRBV28 | . | TRBD2 | TGTGCCAACGGCGGGAGAACCTACAATGAGCAGTTCTTC | CANGGRTYNEQFF
TRBJ1-1 | TRBV28 | . | TRBD1 | TGTGCCAGCAGTCAACGACAGGGGGCTGAAGCTTTCTTT | CASSQRQGAEAFF
TRBJ1-3 | TRBV2 | . | TRBD1 | TGTGCCAGCAGCCCCGGGACAGGGCCTGGAAACACCATATATTTT | CASSPGTGPGNTIYF
TRBJ2-2 | TRBV5-1 | . | TRBD2 | TGCGCCAGCAGCTTGATAGGGACTAGCGGTATAGCCGGGGAGCTGTTTTTT | CASSLIGTSGIAGELFF
TRBJ1-2 | TRBV28 | . | . | TGTGCCAGCAGTTTCGGAGGGAAGGGCTACACCTTC | CASSFGGKGYTF
TRBJ2-7 | TRBV6-2/TRBV6-3 | . | . | TGTGCCAGCAGTTACCCACAGGACAACTCCTACGAGCAGTACTTC | CASSYPQDNSYEQYF
TRBJ2-3 | TRBV5-4 | . | TRBD2 | TGTGCCAGTTCTAGCGGGGGCACAGATACGCAGTATTTT | CASSSGGTDTQYF
TRBJ1-4 | TRBV5-4 | . | . | TGTGCCAGCAGCCTCAAGGGGGAGGGTAATGAAAAACTGTTTTTT | CASSLKGEGNEKLFF
TRBJ1-5 | TRBV18 | few | . | TGTGCCAGCTCATACCTCGACAGTGGCAATCAGCCCCAGCATTTT | CASSYLDSGNQPQHF
TRBJ1-2 | TRBV3-1/TRBV3-2 | . | . | TGTGCCAGCAGCCAAGCAGTTAATAACTATGGCTACACCTTC | CASSQAVNNYGYTF
TRBJ1-3 | TRBV19 | few | . | TGTGCCAGTAGTATTCGGGGGTCTGGAAACACCATATATTTT | CASSIRGSGNTIYF
TRBJ1-1 | TRBV12-3/TRBV12-4 | few | . | TGTGCCATTACGACAGTTCGGTCTTCAGCTTTCTTT | CAITTVRSSAFF
TRBJ1-1 | TRBV29-1 | . | TRBD1 | TGCAGCGGGTGTAACAGGGGTTCCACTGAAGCTTTCTTT | CSGCNRGSTEAFF
TRBJ1-1 | TRBV3-1/TRBV3-2 | . | . | TGTGCCAGCAGCCAAGGGGGAGGCTATAATGGGAACACTGAAGCTTTCTTT | CASSQGGGYNGNTEAFF
TRBJ2-3 | TRBV5-1 | . | . | TGCGCCAGCAGCGCCCCCGGGACACTCCTACCAGATACGCAGTATTTT | CASSAPGTLLPDTQYF
TRBJ2-2 | TRBV18 | . | TRBD2 | TGTGCCAGCTCACCGCCCGGGGGGTCCTTCACCGGGGAGCTGTTTTTT | CASSPPGGSFTGELFF
TRBJ1-2 | TRBV27 | . | . | TGTGCCAGCAGGATGCAGGGCCCCTATGGCTACACCTTC | CASRMQGPYGYTF
TRBJ2-2 | TRBV14 | . | TRBD2 | TGTGCCAGCAGCCAAGTCGGGGGGGCTGTCGGGGAGCTGTTTTTT | CASSQVGGAVGELFF